This TCR beta chain derives from a study of T cell responses to AZD1222 COVID-19 vaccine (dated by TCRdb to the early 2020s). Regarding the complete study: AZD1222 recipients given second doses at about 4 weeks or at about 12 weeks were pooled, since spike-specific TCR depth and breadth were not found to differ between the two schedules. A total of approximately 250 trial participants underwent TCR sequencing, of whom about 210 had received two doses of AZD1222 and about 25 had received two doses of the MenACWY control vaccine. Trial participants were enrolled by age into 18-55, 56-69 and 70-plus year subgroups, with about 150, 28 and 57 TCR-sequenced participants respectively.

On this clone itself: The clone's antigen remains unknown. Per-nucleotide qualities are absent, and no much larger clonotype sits a single base away.

Interpreted using the paper, the time point label stands for: baseline before first vaccination. Samples from vaccinated people were obtained from the UK trials COV001 and COV002, which included a single-blind randomized controlled phase 2/3 trial of AZD1222 (ChAdOx1 nCoV-19) in healthy adults. For TCRbeta chain sequencing, PBMC samples were collected from trial participants at day 0 and at day 28 after the second dose. What the work shows at the level of the full study, not this receptor alone: Reportedly, close to half of the unique spike-specific TCRs recognized epitopes lying outside the regions that are mutated in the B.1.351 and B.1.1.7 variants. Conclusions about previously exposed vaccinees are limited because only six or seven AZD1222 recipients were SARS-CoV-2 seropositive at baseline. The whole spike protein was spanned by vaccine-associated CD4 TCRs, and dominant responses were seen in regions 160-218 and 743-854. In the small 56-69-year group, the increase in depth fell short of significance, most likely because of low power. Because no day 14 peak-response samples were available, repertoires were characterized only after the peak T cell response. A significant rise in spike-specific TCR breadth and depth was observed after two AZD1222 doses relative to day 0 and relative to MenACWY recipients. Participants were mostly white British and included more females than males, and it was suggested by the authors that clonal diversity may have been underestimated.

The CDR3 regions of human TCRbeta chains were analyzed by immunosequencing. In the paper's pipeline: TCRs in the repertoires were matched against a reference library of SARS-CoV-2-specific TCRs that had been generated with the MIRA antigen-specificity platform. Breadth meant the fraction of unique TCRs that were SARS-CoV-2-associated, whereas depth meant the fraction of total T cells that were SARS-CoV-2-associated. Using the MIRA data, each spike-specific TCR was mapped to the spike region that the TCR reacts to and placed in a CD4 or CD8 class. Log10-transformed breadth and depth values were compared by one-way ANOVA with Sidak's multiple comparisons tests. Not all clones reach the TCRdb copy of this immuneACCESS table, which keeps in-frame sequences only. Checked studies attribute under half of the gap to unresolved V genes and leave the rest unexplained. The V and J calls and clone size are taken from that table; D and trimming were inferred from the DNA. This sample comprises nearly 110,000 clones, about nine tenths of them detected only once. The ten biggest clones cover around 5% of the sample.

The CDR3 goes from the cysteine to the phenylalanine over 15 residues. The CDR3 DNA has 45 bases and is translated from base 1. Via the germline V gene (reference sequence), CDR1 is LNHNV and CDR2 YYDKDF. V is shortened by 2 bases, J by 7 bases, and the region joining them spans 15 bases. This sequence was found in an adult in good health. The rearranged chain carries TRBV15 and TRBJ2-1; the D gene is perhaps TRBD1 or TRBD2, as each covers 5 bases. The material was peripheral blood, obtained on day 0 of AZD1222 vaccination. The CDR3 protein is CATSRPPGPFNEQFF. The DNA reads TGTGCCACCAGCAGACCTCCGGGGCCATTTAATGAGCAGTTCTTC.